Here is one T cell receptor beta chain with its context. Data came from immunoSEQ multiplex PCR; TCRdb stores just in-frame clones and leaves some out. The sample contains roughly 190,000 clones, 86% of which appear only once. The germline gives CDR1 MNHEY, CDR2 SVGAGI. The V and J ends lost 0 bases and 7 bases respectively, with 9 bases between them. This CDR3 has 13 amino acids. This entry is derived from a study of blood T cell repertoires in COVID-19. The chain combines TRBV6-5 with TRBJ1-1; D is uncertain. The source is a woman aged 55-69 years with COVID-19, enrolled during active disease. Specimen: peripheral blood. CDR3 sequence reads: CASSYSSRFEAFF. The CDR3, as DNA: TGTGCCAGCAGTTACTCGAGCAGGTTTGAAGCTTTCTTT.